This T cell receptor beta chain was profiled in a study of shared clonotypes between healthy human individuals. Profiling relied on immunoSEQ multiplex PCR, and the TCRdb table lists in-frame clones only, not all of them. The sample contains 2 million to 2.5 million clones, about 90% of which appear only once. The length of the CDR3 is 15 residues. Trimming removed 3 bases from V and 1 base from J, with 13 bases in between. In germline, CDR1 is MGHRA, CDR2 YSYEKL. This receptor was obtained from a man between 18 and 29 years old in good health. Some clones in this sample may be carry-over from other donors' samples. V usage is TRBV4-1 and J usage is TRBJ2-7, with a possible D match to TRBD1 (6 bases). The specimen was naive CD4+ T cells from PBMCs. Subset reported: CD45RA+ positively selected. CDR3 bases: TGCGCCAGCAGCCACCCTCAGGGGCAGTCCTACGAGCAGTACTTC. This translates into CASSHPQGQSYEQYF.